A selection of T cell receptor beta chains follows, all from one sample in a study of PD-1 blockade in classical Hodgkin lymphoma. Sequencing used immunoSEQ multiplex PCR; TCRdb keeps in-frame clones, though not all of them. The sample comprises about 30,000 clones, around 70% of which are singletons, and over 2.5% rests with the top ten. The sequencing here drew on peripheral blood mononuclear cells (PBMCs), taken before the second cycle of nivolumab. The receptors here all came from a human donor with classical Hodgkin lymphoma. The conserved cysteine and the conserved F or W are not part of the CDR3 here.

TRBV30	15	AWSEDITGMGDTEAF
TRBV6-4	11	ASSPGLNYGYT
TRBV7-3	13	ASSSSLTSEGEQY
TRBV27	11	ASTHQSGETQY
TRBV11-3	13	ASSLEPGPQETQY
TRBV19	9	ASSRSTEAF
TRBV11-1	14	ASSSRAGGLYNEQF
TRBV19	13	ASSIDHLGLAEAF
TRBV27	14	ASSPLLAGVSYEQY
TRBV5-1	13	ASSGRDTALGEAF
TRBV4-3	16	ASSQDVLESASGNTIY
TRBV14	10	ASSLNTDTQY
TRBV7-2	14	ASSLGAASAGNTIY
TRBV7-3	12	ASSSSGNTGELF
TRBV5-6	12	ASSLFTGQETQY
TRBV9	14	ASSVETSGIYNEQF
TRBV7-6	13	ASGLSGGGPGELF
TRBV7-9	11	ASSSDSQETQY
TRBV7-9	10	ASSPHNYGYT
TRBV10-3	13	AISESPANTGELF
TRBV29-1	10	SVDGGNTEAF
TRBV5-6	13	ASSPTLAGHYEQY
TRBV4-2	11	ASSRLENTEAF
TRBV5-6	16	ASSIVFPGAVFADTQY
TRBV4-3	11	ASSQTTDRELY
TRBV12-1	12	ASSWGQGGEKLF
TRBV6-6	13	ASSYFTGSSHEQY
TRBV19	13	ASSVGTGAGETQY
TRBV5-4	13	ASSPGTGGANVLT
TRBV4-3	11	ASSQAGGGEQF
TRBV25-1	13	ASSGRDRVNSPLH
TRBV7-9	14	ASSRERDTSTDTQY
TRBV28	12	ASSPSGGEETQY
TRBV7-9	14	ASSLVGTGGRNEQF
TRBV11-3	14	ASSNNDLFEEETQY
TRBV7-2	15	ASSSRPGQATNEKLF
TRBV7-9	11	ASRNGENTEAF
TRBV9	17	ASSATGTPSVAGANVLT
TRBV7-2	12	ASSPTRWWTEAF